These 3 T cell receptor beta chains were sequenced from one sample in a study of beta chain features in type 1 diabetes. The isolated RNA, all of it, was reverse transcribed, so expressed TCRB transcripts were what got sequenced. Here immunoSEQ multiplex PCR was the method, and the copy in TCRdb shows in-frame clones only, minus some. Of fewer than 150,000 clones in the sample, roughly 7.2% are singletons; the top ten hold about 1.4%. Sequenced input: central memory CD4+ T cells from blood. Source of these receptors: a young woman in good health.

The rearrangement uses TRBV20-1 and TRBJ2-3; possibly TRBD2 for D (5 bases). Germline values: CDR1 DFQATT, CDR2 SNEGSKA (reference sequence). The V end lost 7 bases, the J end lost 8 bases, and 13 bases lay between the germline ends. The CDR3 runs 11 residues. CDR3 nucleotide sequence: TGCAGTGGCGGAGATGGAGGTACGCAGTATTTT. Amino acids: CSGGDGGTQYF.

This sequence joins TRBV30 and TRBJ1-3, with D unclear. Germline V CDR1 and CDR2: GTSNPN, SVGIG (reference sequence). V was clipped by 3 bases and J by 2 bases, with 14 bases between them. This CDR3 is 15 amino acids long. The DNA for the CDR3 is TGTGCCTGGAGCTTCCCCGGGAACGCTGGAAACACCATATATTTT. Amino acids: CAWSFPGNAGNTIYF.

This clone was counted at least ten times. The chain combines TRBV2 with TRBJ2-2; a possible D gene is TRBD1 (6 bases). The V and J ends lost 5 bases and 3 bases respectively, with 10 bases between them. CDR1 is SNHLY, CDR2 FYNNEI, per germline. The CDR3 runs 14 residues. The CDR3: CASSTGRDTGELFF. As DNA, the CDR3 is TGTGCCAGCAGTACAGGGCGAGACACCGGGGAGCTGTTTTTT.